The 19 T cell receptor beta chains reported below all come from one sample, sequenced in a study of control samples from healthy donors and cancer patients. Using immunoSEQ multiplex PCR, the repertoire was profiled, and TCRdb retains in-frame clones only, with some absent. The sample yields some 150,000 clones, just under 95% seen once. Material: blood. All receptors derive from a man aged 35 to 55 in good health.

V is TRBV11-3 and J is TRBJ2-2, with D uncertain. Per the germline V gene, CDR1 is SGHNT and CDR2 is YENEEA. Deletions cut 1 base from V and 2 bases from J, with 2 bases between. The CDR3 contains 13 residues. CDR3 residues: CASSLVNTGELFF. The CDR3 DNA is TGTGCCAGCAGCTTAGTAAACACCGGGGAGCTGTTTTTT.

The chain has TRBV6-2 or TRBV6-3 and TRBJ1-6; unclear D gene. Trimming pared 6 bases from V and 7 bases from J, leaving 13 bases between. The germline V gene has CDR1 MNHEY and CDR2 SVGEGT. The CDR3 is made up of 14 amino acids. The CDR3 loop is CASSPDLLNSPLHF. The DNA of the CDR3 is TGTGCCAGCAGCCCCGACCTCCTCAATTCACCCCTCCACTTT.

This chain joins TRBV5-4 and TRBJ1-4, with TRBD1 identical over 8 bases. The V gene's germline CDR1 is SGHNT and CDR2 YYREEE (reference sequence). The CDR3 runs 15 residues. J was trimmed by 8 bases and V by 1 base; bases with no gene match: 7. The CDR3 nucleotides are TGTGCCAGCAGCTTGCGCCAGGGGGCAGGGGAAAAACTGTTTTTT. This codes for CASSLRQGAGEKLFF.

The V call is TRBV27, the J call TRBJ2-3; 8 bases fit TRBD1. Trimming took 6 bases from V and 3 from J; bases not matched to a gene: 8. Looked up from germline, CDR1 is MNHEY and CDR2 is SMNVEV (reference sequence). This CDR3 has 15 residues. CDR3 nucleotides: TGTGCCAGCAGGATAGGGACAGGTGGAACAGATACGCAGTATTTT. Its translation is CASRIGTGGTDTQYF.

The V call is TRBV6-2 or TRBV6-3, the J call TRBJ2-1; D gene ambiguous. V was trimmed by 5 bases and J by 4 bases, leaving 9 bases between them. Germline V CDR1 and CDR2: MNHEY, SVGEGT. CDR3 size: 13 residues. CDR3 amino acids: CASSRTEYNEQFF. CDR3 DNA sequence: TGTGCCAGCAGTAGGACGGAATACAATGAGCAGTTCTTC.

The chain has TRBV9 and TRBJ2-7, with 13 bases that match TRBD2. V dropped 4 bases and J dropped 2; count of bases not matched to a gene: 6. Germline values: CDR1 SGDLS, CDR2 YYNGEE. The CDR3 runs 16 residues. CDR3 in amino acids: CASSPGLAGATYEQYF. The DNA of the CDR3 is TGTGCCAGCAGCCCTGGACTAGCGGGGGCAACCTACGAGCAGTACTTC. Full variable domain (missing parts from reference TRBV9 and TRBJ2-7): DSGVTQTPKHLITATGQRVTLRCSPRSGDLSVYWYQQSLDQGLQFLIQYYNGEERAKGNILERFSAQQFPDLHSELNLSSLELGDSALYFCASSPGLAGATYEQYFGPGTRLTVT.

The gene calls are TRBV6-2 or TRBV6-3 and TRBJ1-1; TRBD1 is a possible D gene (6 bases). Germline CDR1 reads MNHEY; CDR2 reads SVGEGT. V was shortened by 2 bases and J by 0 bases, with 10 bases between the two germline ends. The CDR3 spans 15 residues. CDR3 region: CASSYGQGLNTEAFF. Here the CDR3 DNA reads TGTGCCAGCAGTTACGGGCAGGGGCTGAACACTGAAGCTTTCTTT.

V gene TRBV7-2 combines with J gene TRBJ2-1, with D uncertain. Trimming removed 1 base at V and 10 bases at J, with 5 bases between. Per germline, CDR1 SGHTA and CDR2 FQGNSA. The CDR3 sequence is 11 residues long. The CDR3 nucleotides read TGTGCCAGCAGCTTAGATGGGGAGCAGTTCTTC. This encodes CASSLDGEQFF.

The genes are TRBV7-9 and TRBJ1-2, with unresolved D. V was cut by 2 bases and J by 4 bases, with 8 bases left in between. The CDR3 runs 13 residues. CDR1 is SEHNR and CDR2 is FQNEAQ in the germline V gene (reference sequence). The CDR3 coding sequence is TGTGCCAGCAGCTTACCGGGAGTCTATGGCTACACCTTC. Its translation is CASSLPGVYGYTF. Full variable domain (outside the CDR3, taken from reference TRBV7-9 and TRBJ1-2): DTGVSQNPRHKITKRGQNVTFRCDPISEHNRLYWYRQTLGQGPEFLTYFQNEAQLEKSRLLSDRFSAERPKGSFSTLEIQRTEQGDSAMYLCASSLPGVYGYTFGSGTRLTVV.

The chain employs TRBV27 and TRBJ2-7; D remains unclear. The V gene lost 3 bases and the J gene lost 6 bases, with 3 bases spanning the gap. Germline CDR1 MNHEY, CDR2 SMNVEV (reference sequence). The CDR3 length is 10 residues. The CDR3 DNA reads as TGTGCCAGCAGTTTCGGCGAGCAGTACTTC. Protein product: CASSFGEQYF.

The J gene is TRBJ2-1, the V gene TRBV19; 7 bases line up with TRBD2. The CDR3 spans 13 residues. In germline, CDR1 is LNHDA, CDR2 SQIVND (reference sequence). The junction had 7 bases not matched to a gene; V was cut back by 6 bases and J by 8 bases. CDR3 sequence (DNA): TGTGCCAGTAGGCTCCGGGGAGGGGATGAGCAGTTCTTC. Its translation: CASRLRGGDEQFF.

The chain employs TRBV6-5 and TRBJ1-1, with a possible D match to TRBD1 (5 bases). From germline, CDR1 is MNHEY and CDR2 SVGAGI. The CDR3 is 15 residues long. The V end was cut by 2 bases, the J end by 0 bases, with 10 bases between. The CDR3 reads CASSYARGMNTEAFF. The CDR3 coding sequence is TGTGCCAGCAGTTACGCCCGGGGGATGAACACTGAAGCTTTCTTT.

The chain has TRBV15 and TRBJ1-6; D uncertain. The CDR3 consists of 17 residues. CDR1 LNHNV and CDR2 YYDKDF come from the germline V gene (reference sequence). V lost 0 bases and J lost 0, with 9 bases in between. Written as DNA, the CDR3 is TGTGCCACCAGCAGAGATTTCCAGAGCTCCTATAATTCACCCCTCCACTTT. This codes for CATSRDFQSSYNSPLHF.

V usage is TRBV4-3 and J usage is TRBJ1-3; maybe TRBD1 (5 bases). Per germline, CDR1 LGHNA and CDR2 YSLEER. Trimming took 0 bases from V and 2 from J, leaving 14 bases between them. This CDR3 contains 17 residues. CDR3 in amino acids: CASSQDESGFAGNTIYF. In nucleotides, the CDR3 is TGCGCCAGCAGCCAAGATGAGTCAGGGTTCGCTGGAAACACCATATATTTT.

The gene calls are TRBV21-1 and TRBJ2-2; whether TRBD2, the table's D call, matches the DNA was not checked. TRBV21-1 is a known pseudogene. The CDR3 runs 15 residues. The DNA for the CDR3 is TGTGCCAGCAGCAAAGTGAGGGTACACACCGGGGAGCTGTTTTTT. Its protein is CASSKVRVHTGELFF.

The rearrangement joins TRBV27 to TRBJ2-7, with D possibly TRBD1 on 6 matching bases. V dropped 1 base and J dropped 2 bases, with 12 bases sitting between them. Germline values: CDR1 MNHEY, CDR2 SMNVEV (reference sequence). There are 15 residues in the CDR3. The CDR3 sequence: CASSLLRTVPYEQYF. The CDR3 DNA follows: TGTGCCAGCAGTTTATTGAGGACAGTACCCTACGAGCAGTACTTC.

The rearrangement uses TRBV11-2 and TRBJ2-2; D gene uncertain. V was clipped by 1 base and J by 0 bases, with 12 bases between them. The CDR3 is made up of 17 amino acids. Germline CDR1 and CDR2: SGHAT and FQNNGV. The CDR3 reads CASSLVGWGSNTGELFF. The CDR3 DNA follows: TGTGCCAGCAGCTTAGTAGGGTGGGGATCGAACACCGGGGAGCTGTTTTTT.

This CDR3 reads CASSRQGGPGNTIYF. The CDR3 DNA sequence: TGTGCCAGCAGCCGACAGGGTGGGCCTGGAAACACCATATATTTT. V and J are TRBV7-6 and TRBJ1-3; TRBD1 matches 7 bases. Trimming removed 5 bases from V and 2 bases from J; junction bases left unmatched: 6. The CDR3 is 15 residues long. Germline V gives CDR1 SGHVS, CDR2 FNYEAQ.

The chain has TRBV7-9 and TRBJ1-1; no clear D. Germline V gene lookup returns CDR1 SEHNR and CDR2 FQNEAQ (reference sequence). V was pared by 1 base and J by 5 bases, with 8 bases between. The CDR3 extends over 13 amino acids. CDR3 in DNA: TGTGCCAGCAGCTTAGGAGGAGGGACTGAAGCTTTCTTT. It specifies CASSLGGGTEAFF.